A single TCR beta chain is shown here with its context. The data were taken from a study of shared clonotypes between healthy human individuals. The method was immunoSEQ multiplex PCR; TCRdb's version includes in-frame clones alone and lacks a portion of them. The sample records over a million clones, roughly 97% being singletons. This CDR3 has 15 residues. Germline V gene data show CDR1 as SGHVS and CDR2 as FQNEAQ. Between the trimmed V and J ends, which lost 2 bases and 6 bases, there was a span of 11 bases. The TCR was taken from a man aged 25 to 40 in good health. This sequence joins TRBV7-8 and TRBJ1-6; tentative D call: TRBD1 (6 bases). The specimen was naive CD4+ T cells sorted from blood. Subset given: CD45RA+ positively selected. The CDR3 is CASSLLQGGNSPLHF. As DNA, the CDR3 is TGTGCCAGCAGCTTACTACAGGGAGGTAATTCACCCCTCCACTTT.